These 18 T cell receptor beta chains came from one sample sequenced in a study of response to subunit inactivated influenza vaccine. MiXCR was run by TCRdb on the RT-PCR reads, yielding one entry per CDR3 protein. The sample consists of roughly 500,000 distinct CDR3 sequences, 25% of them appearing once. The specimen comprised CD4+ T cells sorted from PBMCs, sampled roughly 5 days after vaccination. The receptor source for this set is a man in his fifties who received an inactivated influenza vaccine.

V usage is TRBV7-2 and J usage is TRBJ2-1; 8 bases are a match to TRBD1. The germline CDR1 and CDR2 sequences are SGHTA and FQGNSA. CDR3 length: 14 amino acids. Trimming cost V 2 bases and J 8 bases; bases outside gene matches: 5. CDR3: CASSLRRGQDEQFF. The CDR3 DNA follows: TGTGCCAGCAGCTTACGCAGGGGGCAGGATGAGCAGTTCTTC.

The chain combines TRBV10-3 with TRBJ2-5, with 10 positions matching TRBD1. Unmatched junction bases numbered 11, after V lost 8 bases and J lost 5 bases. The CDR3 has 15 amino acids. Germline-derived CDR1 and CDR2 are ENHRY and SYGVKD. CDR3 protein: CAISEPGTGVETQYF. CDR3 DNA sequence: TGTGCCATCTCCGAACCCGGGACAGGGGTGGAGACCCAGTACTTC.

This chain joins TRBV29-1 and TRBJ2-1, with 14 bases matching TRBD2. The germline V gene encodes CDR1 SQVTM and CDR2 ANQGSEA. This CDR3 is 16 amino acids long. The V gene end was trimmed by 2 bases and the J gene end by 8 bases; junction bases not matched to a gene: 8. This CDR3 is CSVEKGLAGVIDEQFF. DNA of the CDR3: TGCAGCGTTGAAAAGGGACTAGCGGGAGTTATCGATGAGCAGTTCTTC.

V usage is TRBV11-2 and J usage is TRBJ2-1; 10 positions match TRBD1. Germline CDR1 reads SGHAT; CDR2 reads FQNNGV. The CDR3 spans 18 residues. V lost 5 bases to trimming and J lost 7 bases; unmatched junction nucleotides: 17. The CDR3 loop is CASSKYRQGAHTLNEQFF. For the CDR3, the DNA is TGTGCCAGCAGCAAATATAGACAGGGGGCGCACACTTTGAATGAGCAGTTCTTC.

The chain carries TRBV5-6 and TRBJ2-7; possibly TRBD1 for D (5 bases). Germline values: CDR1 SGHDT, CDR2 YYEEEE. V lost 1 base to trimming and J lost 2 bases, with 25 bases between them. The CDR3 sequence is 19 residues long. The CDR3 region is CASSLPPALAGKKTYEQYF. In nucleotides, the CDR3 is TGTGCCAGCAGCTTGCCCCCTGCCCTGGCAGGGAAAAAAACCTACGAGCAGTACTTC.

This clonotype occurred once. The chain joins TRBV6-1 to TRBJ2-1, with a tentative D call TRBD2 (6 bases). Per the germline V gene, CDR1 is MNHNS and CDR2 is SASEGT. The CDR3 totals 16 residues. V lost 3 bases, J lost 5 bases, and 17 bases lay in between. The CDR3 sequence: CASSDGLRTSDNEQFF. The CDR3 region has the DNA TGTGCCAGCAGTGATGGACTAAGGACCTCTGACAATGAGCAGTTCTTC.

In this sample, this clonotype turned up once. A clone one base away is much larger, so this may be a read error. The genes are TRBV12-3 or TRBV12-4 and TRBJ2-5, with D possibly being TRBD1 or TRBD2 (5 bases each). The CDR3 extends over 15 amino acids. The V end was cut by 4 bases, the J end by 7 bases, with 19 bases between. CDR3 in amino acids: CASSYYGTSGSTQYF. The DNA of the CDR3 is TGTGCCAGCAGTTATTACGGGACGAGTGGCTCGACCCAGTACTTC.

V usage is TRBV12-3 or TRBV12-4 and J usage is TRBJ2-3, with D uncertain. Trimming shortened V by 7 bases and J by 0 bases, and 11 bases separated the two germline ends. This CDR3 has 14 residues. The CDR3 here is CASTWQASTDTQYF. The CDR3 DNA sequence: TGTGCCAGCACTTGGCAGGCGAGCACAGATACGCAGTATTTT.

V and J are TRBV12-3 or TRBV12-4 and TRBJ2-7; TRBD2 matches 8 bases. Trimming at V came to 5 bases and at J to 4 bases, leaving 10 bases not matched to a gene. CDR3 length: 15 amino acids. The CDR3 here is CASSPSGTRYYEQYF. The CDR3 DNA is TGTGCCAGCAGTCCCTCCGGGACTAGGTATTACGAGCAGTACTTC.

The V call is TRBV20-1, the J call TRBJ2-5; 16 bases are a match to TRBD2. CDR1 is DFQATT, CDR2 SNEGSKA, per germline (reference sequence). V was pared by 4 bases and J by 5 bases, with 7 bases of the junction left unmatched. The CDR3 loop spans 16 amino acids. The CDR3 coding sequence is TGCAGTGCTACGGGACTAGCGGGGGGGCCAGGGGAGACCCAGTACTTC. This encodes CSATGLAGGPGETQYF.

This clonotype appeared many times. An end of the junction does not agree with germline; a read error may underlie this. The chain combines TRBV12-3 or TRBV12-4 with TRBJ2-1; D gene unclear. This CDR3 region has 12 residues. The CDR3 loop is CASSSPGTTPVF. CDR3 in DNA: TGTGCCAGCAGTTCTCCCGGCACGACACCGGTCTTC.

The rearrangement uses TRBV6-5 and TRBJ2-6; D ambiguous. This CDR3 contains 14 residues. V lost 1 base and J 4 bases, leaving 5 bases between the germline ends. The germline gives CDR1 MNHEY, CDR2 SVGAGI. The CDR3 DNA sequence: TGTGCCAGCAGTTACTGGACCGGGGCCAACGTCCTGACTTTC. Translated: CASSYWTGANVLTF.

This clonotype was seen a few times. This chain connects TRBV20-1 to TRBJ1-5, with a tentative D call TRBD1 (6 bases). The CDR3 has 14 residues. Germline V gene sequence: CDR1 DFQATT, CDR2 SNEGSKA (reference sequence). V was trimmed by 3 bases and J by 5 bases, leaving 14 bases between them. The CDR3 here is CSASTGTTDQPQHF. CDR3 sequence (DNA): TGCAGTGCTAGTACCGGGACAACGGATCAGCCCCAGCATTTT.

Only a few counts were recorded for this clonotype. The gene calls are TRBV27 and TRBJ2-3; D gene unclear. CDR3 size: 14 residues. Trimming removed 3 bases at V and 6 bases at J, with 13 bases between. The germline CDR1 and CDR2 sequences are MNHEY and SMNVEV (reference sequence). CDR3 nucleotide sequence: TGTGCCAGCAGTTTGAGTCTCGCCCCCGATACGCAGTATTTT. It is translated as CASSLSLAPDTQYF.

The genes are TRBV27 and TRBJ2-3; 11 bases fit TRBD1. The CDR3 totals 14 residues. Germline assignment: CDR1 MNHEY and CDR2 SMNVEV (reference sequence). V trimming: 10 bases; J trimming: 2 bases; junction bases outside the gene matches: 5. The CDR3 bases are TGTGCCACCAGGGACAGGGGGTTCACAGATACGCAGTATTTT. This encodes CATRDRGFTDTQYF.

This clonotype was seen more than once but under ten times. The gene calls are TRBV5-1 and TRBJ2-1; TRBD1 matches at 9 bases. Germline CDR1 and CDR2: SGHRS and YFSETQ. Trimming at V came to 0 bases and at J to 8 bases, leaving 6 bases not matched to a gene. The CDR3 contains 15 residues. The CDR3 is CASSLAGQGIHEQFF. DNA of the CDR3: TGCGCCAGCAGCTTGGCGGGACAGGGTATCCATGAGCAGTTCTTC.

V usage is TRBV9 and J usage is TRBJ1-6, with a tentative D call TRBD1 (5 bases). Per germline, CDR1 SGDLS and CDR2 YYNGEE. CDR3 size: 15 residues. Trimming removed 0 bases from V and 4 bases from J, with 8 bases in between. CDR3 region: CASSVAPGYNSPLHF. The CDR3 region has the DNA TGTGCCAGCAGCGTAGCACCAGGGTATAATTCACCCCTCCACTTT. Drawing the rest from reference TRBV9 and TRBJ1-6, the complete variable domain is DSGVTQTPKHLITATGQRVTLRCSPRSGDLSVYWYQQSLDQGLQFLIQYYNGEERAKGNILERFSAQQFPDLHSELNLSSLELGDSALYFCASSVAPGYNSPLHFGNGTRLTVT.

This chain joins TRBV5-1 and TRBJ2-7; D might be TRBD1 (5 bases). Trimming removed 3 bases at V and 4 bases at J, with 11 bases between. Germline V gives CDR1 SGHRS, CDR2 YFSETQ. The CDR3 spans 13 residues. This CDR3 is CASSWAQGYEQYF. DNA of the CDR3: TGCGCCAGCAGCTGGGCCCAGGGATACGAGCAGTACTTC.